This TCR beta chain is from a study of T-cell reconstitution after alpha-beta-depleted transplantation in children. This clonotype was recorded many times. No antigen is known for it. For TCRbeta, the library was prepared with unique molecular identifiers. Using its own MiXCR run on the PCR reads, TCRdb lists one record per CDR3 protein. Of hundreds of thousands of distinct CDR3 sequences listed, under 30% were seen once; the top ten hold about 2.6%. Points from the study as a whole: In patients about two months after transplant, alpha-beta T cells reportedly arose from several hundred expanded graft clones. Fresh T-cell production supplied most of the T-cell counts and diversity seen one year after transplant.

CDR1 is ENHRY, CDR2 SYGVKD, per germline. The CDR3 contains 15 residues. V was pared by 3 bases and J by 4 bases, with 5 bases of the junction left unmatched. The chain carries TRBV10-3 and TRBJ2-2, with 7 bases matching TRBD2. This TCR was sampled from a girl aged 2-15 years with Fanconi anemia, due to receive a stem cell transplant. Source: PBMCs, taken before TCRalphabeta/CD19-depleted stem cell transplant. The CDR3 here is CAISESGTGTGELFF. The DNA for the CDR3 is TGTGCCATCAGTGAAAGCGGGACGGGCACCGGGGAGCTGTTTTTT.